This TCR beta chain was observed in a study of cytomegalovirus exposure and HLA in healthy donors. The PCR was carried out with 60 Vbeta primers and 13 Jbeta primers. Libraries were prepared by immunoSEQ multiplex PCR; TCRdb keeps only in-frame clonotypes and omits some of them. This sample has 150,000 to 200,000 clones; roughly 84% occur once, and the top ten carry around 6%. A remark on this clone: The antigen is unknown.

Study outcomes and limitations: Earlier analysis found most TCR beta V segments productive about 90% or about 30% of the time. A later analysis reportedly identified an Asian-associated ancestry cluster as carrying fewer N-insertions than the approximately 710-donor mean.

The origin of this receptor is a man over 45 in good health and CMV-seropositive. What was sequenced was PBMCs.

Here the CDR3 reads CASGLVNSGGRNEQFF. DNA of the CDR3: TGTGCTAGTGGTTTGGTGAATAGCGGGGGGCGTAATGAGCAGTTCTTC. The chain carries TRBV12-5 and TRBJ2-1; 10 nucleotides match TRBD2. J was trimmed by 7 bases and V by 0 bases; bases with no gene match: 6. The CDR3 loop spans 16 amino acids. Germline CDR1 reads LGHNT; CDR2 reads FRNRAP.